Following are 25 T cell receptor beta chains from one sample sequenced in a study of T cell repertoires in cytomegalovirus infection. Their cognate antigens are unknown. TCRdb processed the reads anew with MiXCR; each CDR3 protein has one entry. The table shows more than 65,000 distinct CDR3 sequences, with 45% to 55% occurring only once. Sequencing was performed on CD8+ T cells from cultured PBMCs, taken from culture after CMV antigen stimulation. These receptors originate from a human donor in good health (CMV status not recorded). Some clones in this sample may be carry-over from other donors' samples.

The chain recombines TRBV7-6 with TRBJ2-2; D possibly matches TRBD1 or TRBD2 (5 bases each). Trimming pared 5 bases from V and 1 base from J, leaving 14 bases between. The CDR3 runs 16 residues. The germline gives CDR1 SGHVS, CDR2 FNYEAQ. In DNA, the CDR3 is TGTGCCAGCAGCCGAGGAGTGGGGGTGAACACCGGGGAGCTGTTTTTT. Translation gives CASSRGVGVNTGELFF.

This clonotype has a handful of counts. The CDR3 bases are TGTGCCAGCAGCTTAGGGCCCTATACCCGGGGGGGTCACAATGAGCAGTTCTTC. Its translation is CASSLGPYTRGGHNEQFF. The rearrangement links TRBV7-2 to TRBJ2-1; the match to TRBD2 covers 8 bases. CDR1 is SGHTA and CDR2 is FQGNSA in the germline V gene. CDR3 length equals 18 residues. V lost 1 base and J lost 5; bases outside the gene matches: 13.

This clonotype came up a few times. The CDR3, as DNA: TGTGCCAGCAGTTTTACAGCGAACACTGAAGCTTTCTTT. This codes for CASSFTANTEAFF. The rearrangement uses TRBV27 and TRBJ1-1; the D is unclear. Per germline, CDR1 MNHEY and CDR2 SMNVEV (reference sequence). This CDR3 is 13 amino acids long. V lost 3 bases, J lost 1 base, and 6 bases lay in between.

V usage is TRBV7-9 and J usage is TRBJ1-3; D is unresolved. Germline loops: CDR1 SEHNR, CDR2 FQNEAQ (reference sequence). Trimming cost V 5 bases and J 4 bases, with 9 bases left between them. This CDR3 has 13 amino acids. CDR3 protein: CASSPPLGNTIYF. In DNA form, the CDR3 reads TGTGCCAGCAGCCCACCCTTGGGAAACACCATATATTTT.

The CDR3 region is CASSSTGDRNQPQHF. CDR3 in DNA: TGTGCCAGCAGCTCCACAGGGGATCGGAATCAGCCCCAGCATTTT. The V gene is TRBV7-6, the J gene TRBJ1-5; TRBD1 matches 7 bases. V dropped 4 bases and J dropped 4; count of bases not matched to a gene: 7. The germline CDR1 and CDR2 sequences are SGHVS and FNYEAQ. The CDR3 has 15 residues.

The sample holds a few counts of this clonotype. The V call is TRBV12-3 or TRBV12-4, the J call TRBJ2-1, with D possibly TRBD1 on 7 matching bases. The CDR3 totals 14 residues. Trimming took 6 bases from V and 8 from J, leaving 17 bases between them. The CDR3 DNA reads TGTGCCAGCAGCGGACAGGAAACTAGCTATGAGCAGTTCTTC. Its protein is CASSGQETSYEQFF.

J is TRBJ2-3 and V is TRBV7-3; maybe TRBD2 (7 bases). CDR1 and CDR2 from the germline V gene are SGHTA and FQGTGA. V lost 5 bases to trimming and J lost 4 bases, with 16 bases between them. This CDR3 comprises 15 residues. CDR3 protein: CASSLYGGRADTQYF. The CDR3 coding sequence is TGTGCCAGCAGCCTCTACGGGGGGCGGGCAGATACGCAGTATTTT.

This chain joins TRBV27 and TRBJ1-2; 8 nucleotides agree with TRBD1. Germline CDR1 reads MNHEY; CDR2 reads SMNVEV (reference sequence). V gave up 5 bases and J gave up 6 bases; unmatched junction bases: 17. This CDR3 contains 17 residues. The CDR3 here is CASSPYRTGTLGDGYTF. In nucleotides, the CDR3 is TGTGCCAGCAGTCCCTACAGGACAGGGACCCTCGGAGATGGCTACACCTTC.

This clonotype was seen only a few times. DNA of the CDR3: TGTGCCACCAGCATTCCGGACAGGGGGTACCAAGAGACCCAGTACTTC. Amino acids: CATSIPDRGYQETQYF. The chain carries TRBV15 and TRBJ2-5; 10 bases match TRBD1. The trim removed 4 bases at V and 0 bases at J, leaving 5 bases unmatched. This CDR3 is 16 amino acids long. Germline loops: CDR1 LNHNV, CDR2 YYDKDF (reference sequence).

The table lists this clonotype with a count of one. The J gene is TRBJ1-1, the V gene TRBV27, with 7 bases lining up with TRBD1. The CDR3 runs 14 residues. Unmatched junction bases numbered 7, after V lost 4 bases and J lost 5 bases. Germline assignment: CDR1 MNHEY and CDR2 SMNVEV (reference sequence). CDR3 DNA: TGTGCCAGCAGTTCCAATACAGGGGTTACTGAAGCTTTCTTT. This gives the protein CASSSNTGVTEAFF.

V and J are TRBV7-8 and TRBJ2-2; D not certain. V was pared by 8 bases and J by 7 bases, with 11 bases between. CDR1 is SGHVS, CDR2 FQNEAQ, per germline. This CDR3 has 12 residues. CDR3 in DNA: TGTGCCAGCGGCCTGTGGGGCGGGGAGCTGTTTTTT. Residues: CASGLWGGELFF.

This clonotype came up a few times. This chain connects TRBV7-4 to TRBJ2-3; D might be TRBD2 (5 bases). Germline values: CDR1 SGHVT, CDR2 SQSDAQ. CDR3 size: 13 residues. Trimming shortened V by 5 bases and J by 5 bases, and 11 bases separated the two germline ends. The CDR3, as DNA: TGTGCCAGCAGCCTCCCAGGAGGAGATACGCAGTATTTT. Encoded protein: CASSLPGGDTQYF.

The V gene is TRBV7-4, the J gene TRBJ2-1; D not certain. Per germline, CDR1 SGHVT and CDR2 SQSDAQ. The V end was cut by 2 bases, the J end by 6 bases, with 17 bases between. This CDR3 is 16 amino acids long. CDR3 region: CASSLNRGHTGNEQFF. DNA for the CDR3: TGTGCCAGCAGCTTAAATCGCGGCCACACCGGCAATGAGCAGTTCTTC.

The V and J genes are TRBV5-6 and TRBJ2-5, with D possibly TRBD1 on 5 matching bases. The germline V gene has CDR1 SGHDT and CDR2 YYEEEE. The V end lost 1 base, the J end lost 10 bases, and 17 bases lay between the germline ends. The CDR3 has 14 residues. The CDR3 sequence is CASSLKGRAMDQYF. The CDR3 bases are TGTGCCAGCAGCTTGAAGGGCAGGGCAATGGACCAGTACTTC.

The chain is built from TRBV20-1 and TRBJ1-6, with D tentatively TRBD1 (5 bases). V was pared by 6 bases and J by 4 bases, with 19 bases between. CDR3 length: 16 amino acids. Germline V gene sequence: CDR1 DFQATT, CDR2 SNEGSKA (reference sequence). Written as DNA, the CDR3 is TGCAGTGCCCCCCCCCTAGACAGCCAATATAATTCACCCCTCCACTTT. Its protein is CSAPPLDSQYNSPLHF.

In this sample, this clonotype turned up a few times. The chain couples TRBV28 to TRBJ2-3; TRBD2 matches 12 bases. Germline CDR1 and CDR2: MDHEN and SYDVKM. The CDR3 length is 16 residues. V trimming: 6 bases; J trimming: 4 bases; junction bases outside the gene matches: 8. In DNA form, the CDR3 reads TGTGCCAGCAGCATTACGGGACTAGCGGGTTCAGATACGCAGTATTTT. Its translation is CASSITGLAGSDTQYF.

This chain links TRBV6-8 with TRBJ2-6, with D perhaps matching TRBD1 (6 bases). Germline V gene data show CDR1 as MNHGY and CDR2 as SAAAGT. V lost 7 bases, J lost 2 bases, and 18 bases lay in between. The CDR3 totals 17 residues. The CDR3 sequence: CASTKVRGVAGANVLTF. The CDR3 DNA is TGTGCCAGCACGAAAGTCAGGGGAGTGGCTGGGGCCAACGTCCTGACTTTC.

The CDR3 reads CASSFPMSSGGPKQFF. The DNA of the CDR3 is TGTGCCAGCAGCTTCCCCATGAGTAGCGGGGGGCCAAAGCAGTTCTTC. The chain uses TRBV7-6 and TRBJ2-1; 10 bases are a match to TRBD2. This CDR3 has 16 amino acids. With V trimmed by 3 bases and J by 11 bases, 13 bases remained unmatched. The germline V gene encodes CDR1 SGHVS and CDR2 FNYEAQ.

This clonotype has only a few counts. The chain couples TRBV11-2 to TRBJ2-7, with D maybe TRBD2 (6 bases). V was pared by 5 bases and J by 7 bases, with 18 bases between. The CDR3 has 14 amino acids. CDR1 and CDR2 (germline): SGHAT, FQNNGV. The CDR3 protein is CASSPRTEEGEQYF. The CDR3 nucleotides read TGTGCCAGCAGCCCAAGAACTGAGGAGGGGGAGCAGTACTTC.

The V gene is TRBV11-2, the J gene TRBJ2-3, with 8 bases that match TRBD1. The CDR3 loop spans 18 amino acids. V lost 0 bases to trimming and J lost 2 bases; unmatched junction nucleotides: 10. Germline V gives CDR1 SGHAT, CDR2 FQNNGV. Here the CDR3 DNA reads TGTGCCAGCAGCTTAGATCTTAGTTCGGACAGGGACACAGATACGCAGTATTTT. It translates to CASSLDLSSDRDTDTQYF.

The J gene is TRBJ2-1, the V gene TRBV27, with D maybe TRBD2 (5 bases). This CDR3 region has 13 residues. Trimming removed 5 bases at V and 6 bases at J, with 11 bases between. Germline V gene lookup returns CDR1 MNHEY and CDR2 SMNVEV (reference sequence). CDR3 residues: CASSITGINEQFF. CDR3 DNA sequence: TGTGCCAGCAGTATCACCGGGATCAATGAGCAGTTCTTC.

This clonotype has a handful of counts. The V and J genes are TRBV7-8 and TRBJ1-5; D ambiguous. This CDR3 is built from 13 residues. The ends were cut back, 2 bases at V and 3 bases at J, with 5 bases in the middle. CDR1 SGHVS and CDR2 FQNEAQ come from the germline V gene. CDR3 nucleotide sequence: TGTGCCAGCAGCTTAAGGGCCAATCAGCCCCAGCATTTT. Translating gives CASSLRANQPQHF.

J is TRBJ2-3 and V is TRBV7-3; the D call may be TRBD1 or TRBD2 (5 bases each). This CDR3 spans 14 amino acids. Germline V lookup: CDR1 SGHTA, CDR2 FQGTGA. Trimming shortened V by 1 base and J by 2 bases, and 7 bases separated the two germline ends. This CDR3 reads CASSLNGATDTQYF. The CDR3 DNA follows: TGTGCCAGCAGCTTAAACGGGGCCACAGATACGCAGTATTTT.

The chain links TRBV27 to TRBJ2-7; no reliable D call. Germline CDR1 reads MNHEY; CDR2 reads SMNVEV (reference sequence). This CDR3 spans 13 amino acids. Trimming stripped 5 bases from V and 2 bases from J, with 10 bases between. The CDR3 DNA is TGTGCCAGCAGTAAGAGCTTAGCCTACGAGCAGTACTTC. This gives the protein CASSKSLAYEQYF.

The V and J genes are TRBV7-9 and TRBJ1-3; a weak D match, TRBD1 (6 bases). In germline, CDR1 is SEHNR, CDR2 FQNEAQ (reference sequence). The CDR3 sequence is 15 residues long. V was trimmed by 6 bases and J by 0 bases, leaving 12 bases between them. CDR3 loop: CASRSDRTSGNTIYF. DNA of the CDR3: TGTGCCAGCAGGTCCGACAGGACCTCTGGAAACACCATATATTTT.